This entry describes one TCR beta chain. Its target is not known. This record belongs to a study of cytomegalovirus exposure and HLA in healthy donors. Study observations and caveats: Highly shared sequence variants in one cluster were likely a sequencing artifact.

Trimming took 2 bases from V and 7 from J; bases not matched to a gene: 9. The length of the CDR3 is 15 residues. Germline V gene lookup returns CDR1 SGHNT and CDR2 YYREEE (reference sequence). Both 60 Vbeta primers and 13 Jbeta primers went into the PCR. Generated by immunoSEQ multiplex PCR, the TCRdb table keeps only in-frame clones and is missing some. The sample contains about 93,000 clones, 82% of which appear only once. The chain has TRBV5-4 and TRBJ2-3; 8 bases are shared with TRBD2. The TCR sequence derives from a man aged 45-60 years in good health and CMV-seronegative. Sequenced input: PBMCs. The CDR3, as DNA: TGTGCCAGCAGCTTTGTCGCCAGCGGGAGAAATACGCAGTATTTT. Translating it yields CASSFVASGRNTQYF. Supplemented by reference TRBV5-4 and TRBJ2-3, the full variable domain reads ETGVTQSPTHLIKTRGQQVTLRCSSQSGHNTVSWYQQALGQGPQFIFQYYREEENGRGNFPPRFSGLQFPNYSSELNVNALELDDSALYLCASSFVASGRNTQYFGPGTRLTVL.